This T cell receptor (beta chain) is drawn from a study of Ad26.COV2.S vaccination and SARS-CoV-2 variants. In the study overall: Recipients of Ad26.COV2.S got it intramuscularly, once or twice 56 days apart.

Produced via immunoSEQ multiplex PCR; TCRdb's table is partial and in-frame only. Here the sample spans 300,000 to 400,000 clones, roughly 84% being singletons. Treatment described: some 20 received Ad26.COV2.S at low or high dose, single or two shots; 5 received placebo; per-sample allocation not given. After the first vaccine or placebo injection, samples were drawn on day 63. At a Boston site, the person donating was an adult of 18-55 years. J gave up 6 bases and V 8 bases, and 9 bases lay outside the gene matches. The CDR3 totals 13 residues. The V gene's germline CDR1 is MNHEY and CDR2 SVGAGI. The chain couples TRBV6-5 to TRBJ1-2, with 7 nucleotides matching TRBD1. This receptor was taken from a person between 18 and 65 years old who received the Ad26.COV2.S COVID-19 vaccine or a placebo. Sequences were derived from peripheral blood, sampled in a trial of Ad26.COV2.S vaccine versus placebo. The CDR3 here is CASGPGQMNGYTF. The CDR3 coding sequence is TGTGCCAGCGGCCCGGGACAGATGAATGGCTACACCTTC.